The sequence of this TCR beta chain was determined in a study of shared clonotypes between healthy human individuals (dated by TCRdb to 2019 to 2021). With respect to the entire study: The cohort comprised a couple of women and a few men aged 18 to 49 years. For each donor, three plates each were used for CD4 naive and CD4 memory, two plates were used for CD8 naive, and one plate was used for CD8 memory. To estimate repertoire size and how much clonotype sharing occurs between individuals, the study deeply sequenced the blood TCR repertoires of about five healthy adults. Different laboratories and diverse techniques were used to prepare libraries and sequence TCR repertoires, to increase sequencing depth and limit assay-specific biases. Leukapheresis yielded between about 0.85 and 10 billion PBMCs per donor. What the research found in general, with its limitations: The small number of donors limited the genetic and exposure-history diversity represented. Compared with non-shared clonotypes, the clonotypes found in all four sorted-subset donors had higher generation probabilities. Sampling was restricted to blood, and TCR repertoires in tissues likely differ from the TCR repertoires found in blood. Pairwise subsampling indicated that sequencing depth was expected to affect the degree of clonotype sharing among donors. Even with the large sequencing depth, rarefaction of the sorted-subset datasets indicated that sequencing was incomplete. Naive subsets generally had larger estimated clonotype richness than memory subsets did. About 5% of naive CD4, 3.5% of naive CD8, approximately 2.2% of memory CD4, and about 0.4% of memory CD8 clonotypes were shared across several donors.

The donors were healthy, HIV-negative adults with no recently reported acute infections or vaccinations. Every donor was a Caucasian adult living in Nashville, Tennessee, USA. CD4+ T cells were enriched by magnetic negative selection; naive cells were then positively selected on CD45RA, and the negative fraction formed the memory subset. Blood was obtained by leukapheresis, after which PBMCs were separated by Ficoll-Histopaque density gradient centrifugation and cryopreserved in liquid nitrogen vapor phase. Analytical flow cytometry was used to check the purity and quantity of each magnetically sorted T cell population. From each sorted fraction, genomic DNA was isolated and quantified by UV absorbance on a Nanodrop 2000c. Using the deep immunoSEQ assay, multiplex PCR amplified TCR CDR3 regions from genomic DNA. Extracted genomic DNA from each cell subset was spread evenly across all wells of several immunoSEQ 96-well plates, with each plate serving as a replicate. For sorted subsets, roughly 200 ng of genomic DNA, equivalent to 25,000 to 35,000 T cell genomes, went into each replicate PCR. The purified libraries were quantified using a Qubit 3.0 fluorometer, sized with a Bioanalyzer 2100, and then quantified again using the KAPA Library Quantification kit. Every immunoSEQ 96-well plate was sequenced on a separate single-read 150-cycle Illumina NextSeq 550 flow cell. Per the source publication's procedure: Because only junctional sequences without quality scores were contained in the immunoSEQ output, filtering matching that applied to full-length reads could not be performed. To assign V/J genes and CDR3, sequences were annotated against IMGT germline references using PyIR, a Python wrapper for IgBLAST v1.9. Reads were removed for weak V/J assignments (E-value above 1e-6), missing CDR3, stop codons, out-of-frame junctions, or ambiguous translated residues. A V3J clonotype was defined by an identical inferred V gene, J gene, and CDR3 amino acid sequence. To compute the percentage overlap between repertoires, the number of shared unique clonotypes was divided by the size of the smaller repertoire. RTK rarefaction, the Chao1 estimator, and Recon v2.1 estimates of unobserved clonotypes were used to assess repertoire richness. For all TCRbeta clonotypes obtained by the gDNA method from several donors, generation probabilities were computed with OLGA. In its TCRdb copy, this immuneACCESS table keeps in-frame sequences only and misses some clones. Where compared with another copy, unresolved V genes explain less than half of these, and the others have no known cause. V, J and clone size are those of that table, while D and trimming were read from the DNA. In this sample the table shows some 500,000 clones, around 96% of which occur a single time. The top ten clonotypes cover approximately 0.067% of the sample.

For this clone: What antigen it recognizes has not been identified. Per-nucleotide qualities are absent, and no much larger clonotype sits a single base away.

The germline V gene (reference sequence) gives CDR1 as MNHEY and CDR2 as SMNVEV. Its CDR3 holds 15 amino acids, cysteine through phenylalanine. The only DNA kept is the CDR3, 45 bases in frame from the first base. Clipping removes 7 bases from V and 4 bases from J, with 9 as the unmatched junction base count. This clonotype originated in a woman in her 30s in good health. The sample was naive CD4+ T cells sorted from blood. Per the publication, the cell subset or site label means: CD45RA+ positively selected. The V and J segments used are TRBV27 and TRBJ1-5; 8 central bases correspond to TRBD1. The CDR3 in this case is CASKGTGQVNQPQHF. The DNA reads TGTGCCAGCAAGGGAACGGGACAGGTAAATCAGCCCCAGCATTTT.